The clone carrying this T cell receptor beta chain was seen ten or more times. Its antigen is unknown. RNA served as the template for amplifying TCR beta CDR3 regions. In the first round, RT-PCR was carried out with HTBI primers, and a multiplex PCR formed the second round. MiXCR was run by TCRdb on the multiplex PCR reads, yielding one entry per CDR3 protein. The data show a few hundred thousand distinct CDR3 sequences, with just under 40% seen just once and approximately 4.1% held by the top ten. The germline V gene has CDR1 SGHTA and CDR2 FQGTGA. The CDR3 contains 14 residues. V gave up 3 bases and J gave up 1 base, with 6 bases separating them. The data are from a study of Graves' ophthalmopathy and Graves' hyperthyroidism. Study context: Stable hyperthyroidism meant no ophthalmopathy within 18 months of follow-up.

Enrollment excluded any patients with other autoimmune diseases, uncontrolled infections, pregnancy or lactation. Findings of the study overall: Blood samples also showed most expanded thyroid clonotypes exceeding 0.001 frequency. A 13-signature model separated ophthalmopathy from stable hyperthyroidism, about 88% sensitivity, around 81% specificity.

This TCR was recovered from an adult man with Graves' hyperthyroidism. Sequenced input: peripheral blood or thyroid tissue (not recorded which). V usage is TRBV7-3 and J usage is TRBJ2-2; the D is unclear. Here the CDR3 DNA reads TGTGCCAGCAGCTTCCTCGGGAACACCGGGGAGCTGTTTTTT. Translation: CASSFLGNTGELFF.